This T cell receptor beta chain was sequenced during a study of identical twins. TCRdb reanalysed the 5' RACE reads using MiXCR and keeps one entry per CDR3 protein. The sample lists around 250,000 distinct CDR3 sequences; approximately 7% were seen once. This clonotype has a handful of counts. Germline loops: CDR1 WNHNN, CDR2 SYGVQD (reference sequence). The ends were cut back, 3 bases at V and 3 bases at J, with 18 bases in the middle. The CDR3 length is 16 residues. These data also formed part of another study, on yellow fever vaccine responses in identical twins. That paper adds: The authors reported partly convergent, partly personalized vaccine responses in identical twins.

This receptor was taken from a woman aged 18-30 years in good health. This sequence joins TRBV10-1 and TRBJ2-7; a weak D match, TRBD1 (5 bases). Specimen: memory (CD45RO+) T cells sorted from blood. The CDR3: CASSDSRRQGVYEQYF. The CDR3 nucleotides are TGCGCCAGCAGTGACTCTCGGCGGCAGGGCGTCTACGAGCAGTACTTC.